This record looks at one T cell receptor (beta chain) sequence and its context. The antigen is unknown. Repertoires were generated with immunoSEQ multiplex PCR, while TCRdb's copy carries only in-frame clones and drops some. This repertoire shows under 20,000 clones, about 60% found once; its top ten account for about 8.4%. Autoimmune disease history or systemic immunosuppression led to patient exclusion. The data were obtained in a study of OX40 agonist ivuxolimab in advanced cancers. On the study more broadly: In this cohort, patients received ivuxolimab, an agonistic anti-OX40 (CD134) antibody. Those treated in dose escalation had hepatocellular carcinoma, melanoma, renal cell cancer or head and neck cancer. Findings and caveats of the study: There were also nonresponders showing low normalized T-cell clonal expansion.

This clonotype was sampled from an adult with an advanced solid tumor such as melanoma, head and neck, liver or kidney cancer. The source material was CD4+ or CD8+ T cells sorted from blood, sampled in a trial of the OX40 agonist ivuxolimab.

This CDR3 reads CASSYSTGTGVHEQFF. Here the CDR3 DNA reads TGTGCCAGCAGTTACTCGACCGGGACAGGGGTTCATGAGCAGTTCTTC. The chain couples TRBV6-5 to TRBJ2-1; 10 nucleotides line up with TRBD1. CDR3 length: 16 amino acids. With 0 bases clipped from V and 8 bases from J, the junction kept 7 bases outside the gene matches. Germline V CDR1 and CDR2: MNHEY, SVGAGI.